Listed below are T cell receptor beta chains from one sample, sequenced in a study of T cell changes during pregnancy in multiple sclerosis. Clones were sequenced by immunoSEQ multiplex PCR, and TCRdb holds only the in-frame ones, with some missing. The sample yields around 64,000 clones, roughly 91% seen once. The material was CD4+ T cells from peripheral blood mononuclear cells, obtained after pregnancy. The receptors stem from a female donor with multiple sclerosis, enrolled in a pregnancy study. Each CDR3 is given with its conserved first and last residue. The D gene is left open where the match is weak. Expanded clones are given a class, and other clones once, few, many or no size at all.

TRBJ2-1 once - TRBV19 CASSISVASNEQFF TGTGCCAGTAGTATCAGCGTTGCTTCCAATGAGCAGTTCTTC
TRBJ1-1 - - TRBV19 CASREVGQNTEAFF TGTGCCAGTAGAGAGGTTGGACAGAACACTGAAGCTTTCTTT
TRBJ1-5 - TRBD1 TRBV29-1 CSVVTGAGNQPQHF TGCAGCGTTGTAACAGGGGCAGGCAATCAGCCCCAGCATTTT
TRBJ2-5 - - TRBV18 CASSYKMEEYQETQYF TGTGCCAGCTCTTATAAGATGGAGGAGTACCAAGAGACCCAGTACTTC
TRBJ2-1 - - TRBV6-1 CASSEIINEQFF TGTGCCAGCAGTGAAATAATCAATGAGCAGTTCTTC
TRBJ2-5 - TRBD2 TRBV18 CASSVLAGVETQYF TGTGCCAGCTCAGTCCTAGCGGGAGTAGAGACCCAGTACTTC
TRBJ2-5 - - TRBV27 CASSLRRGETQYF TGTGCCAGCAGTTTACGCCGCGGGGAGACCCAGTACTTC
TRBJ2-3 - TRBD2 TRBV6-6 CASSSGGVSTDTQYF TGTGCCAGCAGTAGCGGGGGCGTTAGCACAGATACGCAGTATTTT
TRBJ2-3 - TRBD2 TRBV4-1 CASSQVWTSDTDTQYF TGCGCCAGCAGCCAAGTTTGGACTAGCGACACAGATACGCAGTATTTT
TRBJ2-7 - - TRBV18 CASSRDGPPYEQYF TGTGCCAGCTCACGAGATGGGCCACCCTACGAGCAGTACTTC
TRBJ1-3 - - TRBV19 CASSIGETGNTIYF TGTGCCAGTAGTATTGGAGAAACTGGAAACACCATATATTTT
TRBJ1-4 - - TRBV6-1 CASREQGFEKLFF TGTGCCAGCAGAGAACAGGGATTTGAAAAACTGTTTTTT
TRBJ1-5 - - TRBV6-5 CASSYSGRPRDQPQHF TGTGCCAGCAGTTACTCTGGCAGGCCCAGGGATCAGCCCCAGCATTTT
TRBJ1-6 - TRBD1 TRBV19 CASSMTGRNSPLHF TGTGCCAGTAGTATGACAGGGCGGAATTCACCCCTCCACTTT
TRBJ2-1 once - TRBV14 CASSFGSSYNEQFF TGTGCCAGCAGCTTTGGGAGCTCCTACAATGAGCAGTTCTTC
TRBJ1-1 - - TRBV7-9 CASRPKDRLNTEAFF TGTGCCAGCAGACCCAAGGACAGATTGAACACTGAAGCTTTCTTT
TRBJ2-7 - TRBD1 TRBV2 CASSGQGASEQYF TGTGCCAGCAGTGGACAGGGGGCGAGCGAGCAGTACTTC
TRBJ1-4 - - TRBV11-1 CASSLQGALNEKLFF TGTGCCAGCAGCCTACAGGGAGCGCTTAATGAAAAACTGTTTTTT
TRBJ2-3 - TRBD2 TRBV7-2 CASSLQPGGTGDTQYF TGTGCCAGCAGCTTACAACCCGGGGGGACGGGAGATACGCAGTATTTT
TRBJ1-1 - TRBD1 TRBV19 CASRPGTGVSGEAFF TGTGCCAGTAGACCCGGGACAGGGGTGTCGGGTGAAGCTTTCTTT
TRBJ1-4 - TRBD1 TRBV28 CASSLGQGGPNEKLFF TGTGCCAGCAGTTTAGGACAGGGTGGACCTAATGAAAAACTGTTTTTT
TRBJ2-7 - - TRBV5-1 CASSLSFSSYEQYF TGCGCCAGCAGCTTAAGTTTCAGCTCCTACGAGCAGTACTTC
TRBJ1-2 - - TRBV19 CASSSSHYGYTF TGTGCCAGTAGTTCTAGCCACTATGGCTACACCTTC
TRBJ2-7 - TRBD1 TRBV5-1 CASSLTPGQGNYEQYF TGCGCCAGCAGCTTAACACCGGGACAGGGGAACTACGAGCAGTACTTC
TRBJ1-2 - TRBD1 TRBV6-6 CASSGQGIAYGYTF TGTGCCAGCAGCGGACAGGGGATCGCTTATGGCTACACCTTC
TRBJ2-7 - - TRBV9 CASSVGAGRAYEQYF TGTGCCAGCAGCGTAGGGGCGGGGCGCGCCTACGAGCAGTACTTC
TRBJ2-7 once TRBD1 TRBV29-1 CSVEDRIGTGYEQYF TGCAGCGTTGAAGATCGGATCGGGACAGGGTACGAGCAGTACTTC
TRBJ2-2 - TRBD2 TRBV9 CASSVRVSGLAGGNTGELFF TGTGCCAGCAGCGTACGGGTTTCGGGACTAGCGGGAGGAAACACCGGGGAGCTGTTTTTT
TRBJ2-2 once - TRBV19 CASRGRGTTGELFF TGTGCCAGTAGGGGCAGGGGAACCACCGGGGAGCTGTTTTTT
TRBJ2-7 - TRBD2 TRBV7-9 CASSPLGGSSSYEQYF TGTGCCAGCAGCCCCCTTGGCGGGAGCAGCTCCTACGAGCAGTACTTC
TRBJ2-1 - TRBD1 TRBV7-7 CASSSDRVNEQFF TGTGCCAGCAGCTCCGACAGGGTCAATGAGCAGTTCTTC
TRBJ1-2 - TRBD1 TRBV27 CASSAGTGRIYTF TGTGCCAGCAGCGCCGGGACAGGGAGGATCTACACCTTC
TRBJ1-5 - TRBD1 TRBV23-1 CASGRNRGNQPQHF TGCGCCAGCGGGCGGAACAGGGGGAATCAGCCCCAGCATTTT
TRBJ1-4 - TRBD1 TRBV5-1 CASGQTGLGTANEKLFF TGCGCCAGCGGTCAGACAGGCTTGGGGACAGCTAATGAAAAACTGTTTTTT
TRBJ1-2 - - TRBV12-5 CASGLDSGYGYTF TGTGCTAGTGGTTTAGATAGTGGCTATGGCTACACCTTC
TRBJ1-1 once - TRBV19 CASSPISGGENTEAFF TGTGCCAGTAGTCCCATCTCGGGGGGGGAGAACACTGAAGCTTTCTTT
TRBJ1-5 - - TRBV6-1 CASSEKAGANNQPQHF TGTGCCAGCAGTGAAAAAGCGGGAGCAAATAATCAGCCCCAGCATTTT
TRBJ2-3 - - TRBV5-1 CASSPLPGVSTDTQYF TGCGCCAGCAGCCCTCTTCCAGGGGTTAGCACAGATACGCAGTATTTT
TRBJ2-7 once - TRBV6-1 CASSEYQGRTEQYF TGTGCCAGCAGTGAATATCAGGGAAGGACCGAGCAGTACTTC
TRBJ1-1 - TRBD1 TRBV29-1 CSVQRQGGAFF TGCAGCGTTCAAAGACAGGGTGGAGCTTTCTTT
TRBJ2-7 - TRBD1 TRBV6-1 CASSEAYGQGWYEQYF TGTGCCAGCAGTGAAGCCTACGGACAGGGGTGGTACGAGCAGTACTTC
TRBJ2-1 - TRBD2 TRBV5-1 CASSTGLAGGPRNEQFF TGCGCCAGCAGCACGGGACTAGCGGGAGGGCCGAGAAATGAGCAGTTCTTC
TRBJ1-4 - TRBD1 TRBV5-1 CASSLRQGGEKLFF TGCGCCAGCAGCTTGAGACAGGGTGGGGAAAAACTGTTTTTT
TRBJ2-5 - - TRBV6-5 CASSPGIKETQYF TGTGCCAGCAGTCCCGGGATTAAAGAGACCCAGTACTTC
TRBJ2-7 - - TRBV27 CASSQAIGPPVEQYF TGTGCCAGCAGTCAGGCCATCGGCCCCCCGGTCGAGCAGTACTTC
TRBJ1-1 - - TRBV19 CASTKVDSMNTEAFF TGTGCCAGCACCAAGGTGGACAGTATGAACACTGAAGCTTTCTTT
TRBJ1-1 - TRBD1 TRBV5-6 CASSRDRAGAFF TGTGCCAGCAGCCGCGACAGGGCGGGAGCTTTCTTT
TRBJ1-2 - TRBD1 TRBV6-5 CASSYWGQGARGYTF TGTGCCAGCAGTTACTGGGGACAGGGGGCGAGGGGCTACACCTTC
TRBJ1-1 - - TRBV7-9 CASSPVRSLNTEAFF TGTGCCAGCAGCCCGGTACGGAGTCTGAACACTGAAGCTTTCTTT
TRBJ1-5 - - TRBV19 CASSTQGPGAGNQPQHF TGTGCCAGTAGTACTCAGGGGCCCGGTGCGGGCAATCAGCCCCAGCATTTT
TRBJ2-1 - TRBD2 TRBV11-2 CASSLSGRDEQFF TGTGCCAGCAGCTTAAGCGGGAGAGATGAGCAGTTCTTC
TRBJ2-1 once TRBD2 TRBV7-8 CASSLTGLAAYNEQFF TGTGCCAGCAGCTTAACCGGACTAGCGGCCTACAATGAGCAGTTCTTC
TRBJ1-6 - TRBD1 TRBV9 CASSIRTGDNSPLHF TGTGCCAGCAGCATTCGGACAGGGGATAATTCACCCCTCCACTTT
TRBJ1-1 - TRBD1 TRBV9 CASSFGTGQEITEAFF TGTGCCAGCAGCTTCGGGACAGGTCAAGAAATTACTGAAGCTTTCTTT
TRBJ2-5 - TRBD1 TRBV2 CASSFIQGEETQYF TGTGCCAGCAGTTTTATACAGGGGGAAGAGACCCAGTACTTC
TRBJ2-3 - TRBD2 TRBV28 CASSGWEGGTDTQYF TGTGCCAGCAGTGGGTGGGAGGGAGGCACAGATACGCAGTATTTT
TRBJ2-1 - TRBD2 TRBV29-1 CSVLGLAGDEQFF TGCAGCGTTCTCGGACTAGCGGGTGATGAGCAGTTCTTC
TRBJ2-3 - - TRBV19 CASSIMMGRNTQYF TGTGCCAGTAGTATAATGATGGGGAGGAATACGCAGTATTTT
TRBJ1-2 - - TRBV7-2 CASSFNAGEVANYGYTF TGTGCCAGCAGCTTTAACGCAGGGGAAGTTGCTAACTATGGCTACACCTTC